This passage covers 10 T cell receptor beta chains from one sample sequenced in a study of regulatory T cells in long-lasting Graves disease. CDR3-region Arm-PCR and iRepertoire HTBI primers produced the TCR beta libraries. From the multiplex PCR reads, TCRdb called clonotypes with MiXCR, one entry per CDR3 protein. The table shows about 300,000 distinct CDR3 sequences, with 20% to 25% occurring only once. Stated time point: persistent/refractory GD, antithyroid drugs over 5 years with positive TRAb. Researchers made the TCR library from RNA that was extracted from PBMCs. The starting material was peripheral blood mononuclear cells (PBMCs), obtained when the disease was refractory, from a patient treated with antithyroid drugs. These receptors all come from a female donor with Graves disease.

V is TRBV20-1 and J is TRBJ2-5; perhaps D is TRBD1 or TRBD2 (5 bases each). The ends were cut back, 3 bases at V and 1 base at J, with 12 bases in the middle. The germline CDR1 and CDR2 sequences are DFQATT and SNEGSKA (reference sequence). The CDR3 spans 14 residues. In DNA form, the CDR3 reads TGCAGTGCTAGGGTCGGGGCAGTCCAAGAGACCCAGTACTTC. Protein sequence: CSARVGAVQETQYF.

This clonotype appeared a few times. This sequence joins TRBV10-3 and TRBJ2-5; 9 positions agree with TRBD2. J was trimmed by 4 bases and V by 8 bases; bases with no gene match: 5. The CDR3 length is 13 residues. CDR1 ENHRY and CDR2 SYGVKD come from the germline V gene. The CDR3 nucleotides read TGTGCCATCTCTAGCGGGACCGGAGAGACCCAGTACTTC. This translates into CAISSGTGETQYF.

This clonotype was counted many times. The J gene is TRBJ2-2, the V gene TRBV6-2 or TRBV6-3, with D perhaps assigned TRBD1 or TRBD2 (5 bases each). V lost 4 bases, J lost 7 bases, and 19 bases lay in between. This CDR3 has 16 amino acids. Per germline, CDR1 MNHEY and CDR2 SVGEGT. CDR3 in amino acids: CASSSQSGGSGGELFF. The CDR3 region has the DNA TGTGCCAGCAGTTCCCAAAGTGGGGGTTCCGGCGGGGAGCTGTTTTTT.

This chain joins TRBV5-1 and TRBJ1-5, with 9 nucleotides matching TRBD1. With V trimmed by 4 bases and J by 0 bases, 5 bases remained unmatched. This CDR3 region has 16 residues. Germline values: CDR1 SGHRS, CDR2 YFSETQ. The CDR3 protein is CASSPTGGYSNQPQHF. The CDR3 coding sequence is TGCGCCAGCAGCCCGACAGGGGGATATAGCAATCAGCCCCAGCATTTT.

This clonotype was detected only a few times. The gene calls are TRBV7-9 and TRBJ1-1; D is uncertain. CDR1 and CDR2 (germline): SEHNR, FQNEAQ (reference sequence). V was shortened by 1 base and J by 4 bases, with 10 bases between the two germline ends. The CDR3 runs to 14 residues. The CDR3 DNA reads TGTGCCAGCAGCTTAGGGATTAAACCCACTGAAGCTTTCTTT. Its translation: CASSLGIKPTEAFF.

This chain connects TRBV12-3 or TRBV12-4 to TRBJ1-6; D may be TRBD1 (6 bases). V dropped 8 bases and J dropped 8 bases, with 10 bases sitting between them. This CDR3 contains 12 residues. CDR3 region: CASPRGYSPLHF. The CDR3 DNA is TGTGCCAGCCCCAGGGGATATTCACCCCTCCACTTT.

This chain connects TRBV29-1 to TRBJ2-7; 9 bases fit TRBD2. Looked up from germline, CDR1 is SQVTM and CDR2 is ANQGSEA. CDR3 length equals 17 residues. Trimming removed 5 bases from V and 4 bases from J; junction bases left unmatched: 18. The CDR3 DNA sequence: TGCAGCGTTATCGGGCTAGCGGGGATAACTTCGGATTACGAGCAGTACTTC. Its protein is CSVIGLAGITSDYEQYF.

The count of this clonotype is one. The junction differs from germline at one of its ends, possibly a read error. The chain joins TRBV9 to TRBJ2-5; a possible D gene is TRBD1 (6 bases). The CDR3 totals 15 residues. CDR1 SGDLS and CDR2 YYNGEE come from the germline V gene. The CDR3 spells CASSRTTGLAETQYF. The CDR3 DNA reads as TGCGCCAGCAGCCGAACCACAGGGCTCGCTGAGACCCAGTACTTC.

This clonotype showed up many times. The CDR3 here is CASSLAETKNIQYF. As DNA, the CDR3 is TGTGCCAGCAGCCTTGCGGAAACCAAAAACATTCAGTACTTC. The chain has TRBV3-1 and TRBJ2-4; D remains unclear. With 4 bases removed from V and 2 bases from J, the gap between germline ends came to 9 bases. The CDR3 runs to 14 residues. Germline V gene lookup returns CDR1 LGHDT and CDR2 YNNKEL (reference sequence).

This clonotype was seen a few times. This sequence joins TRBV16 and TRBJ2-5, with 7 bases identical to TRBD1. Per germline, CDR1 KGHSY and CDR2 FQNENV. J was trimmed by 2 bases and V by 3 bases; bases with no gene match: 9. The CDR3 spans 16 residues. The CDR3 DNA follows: TGTGCCAGCAGCCAGACGGACAGGTTCCTACAAGAGACCCAGTACTTC. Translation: CASSQTDRFLQETQYF.